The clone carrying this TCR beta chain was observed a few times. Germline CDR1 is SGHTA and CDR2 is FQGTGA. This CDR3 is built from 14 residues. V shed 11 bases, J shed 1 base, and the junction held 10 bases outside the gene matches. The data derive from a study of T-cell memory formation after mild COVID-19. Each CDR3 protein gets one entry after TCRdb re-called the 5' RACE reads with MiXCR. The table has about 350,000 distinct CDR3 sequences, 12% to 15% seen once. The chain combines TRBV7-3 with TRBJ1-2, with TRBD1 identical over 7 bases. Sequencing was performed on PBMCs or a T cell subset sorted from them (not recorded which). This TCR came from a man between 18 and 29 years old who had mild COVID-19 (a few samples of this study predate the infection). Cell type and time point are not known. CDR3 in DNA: TGTGCCGAGGGGGACAGACCCCTTAACTATGGCTACACCTTC. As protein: CAEGDRPLNYGYTF. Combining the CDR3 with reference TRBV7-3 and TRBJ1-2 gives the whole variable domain GAGVSQTPSNKVTEKGKYVELRCDPISGHTALYWYRQSLGQGPEFLIYFQGTGAADDSGLPNDRFFAVRPEGSVSTLKIQRTERGDSAVYLCAEGDRPLNYGYTFGSGTRLTVV.